The clone carrying this T cell receptor (beta chain) was seen once. The target antigen is unknown. The data originate from a study of shared clonotypes between healthy human individuals. Study-level information: CD8 memory received one plate per donor, CD8 naive two, CD4 memory three and CD4 naive three. Findings of the study overall: About 5% of naive CD4 clonotypes were shared across a few donors.

Per sorted-subset replicate PCR, input was around 220 ng DNA, representing about 29,000 T cell genomes. Per the authors' pipeline: There were no quality scores in the junction-only immunoSEQ sequences, so filtering differed. Generated by immunoSEQ multiplex PCR, the TCRdb table keeps only in-frame clones and is missing some. That table gives V, J and clone size, and the DNA gave D and trimming. The repertoire holds millions of clones, about 94% seen once, with 1% to 1.3% in the top ten. The naive CD8 subset, CD45RO-negative cells positively selected for CCR7, excluded terminally differentiated effector memory CD45RA+ cells. The V and J ends lost 3 bases and 0 bases, in that order; junction bases with no gene match: 9. The CDR3 has 17 amino acids. CDR1 is LNHDA and CDR2 is SQIVND in the germline V gene (reference sequence).

The chain links TRBV19 to TRBJ2-7; 9 nucleotides match TRBD1. Sequencing used naive CD8+ T cells sorted from blood. The TCR originated in a man between 18 and 29 years old in good health. The CDR3 DNA is TGTGCCAGTAGTATTTTATTTTCGGACAGGGGCTCCTACGAGCAGTACTTC. Its protein is CASSILFSDRGSYEQYF.